This entry lists 30 T cell receptor beta chains sequenced from one sample in a study of T cells after yellow fever vaccination. TCRdb used MiXCR to reprocess the 5' RACE reads, holding one entry per CDR3 protein. The table shows some 600,000 distinct CDR3 sequences, with roughly a sixth occurring only once. The sample in question was PBMCs, obtained 5 to 6 days after the first yellow fever vaccination. The receptors stem from a man between 18 and 29 years old who received the YFV17D yellow fever vaccine.

V is TRBV7-2 and J is TRBJ2-2; perhaps TRBD1 as D (5 bases). Germline-derived CDR1 and CDR2 are SGHTA and FQGNSA. CDR3 length equals 15 residues. V was clipped by 1 base and J by 4 bases, with 10 bases between them. Here the CDR3 reads CASSLERTTTGELFF. The CDR3 DNA reads TGTGCCAGCAGCTTAGAAAGGACAACCACCGGGGAGCTGTTTTTT.

This clonotype was seen a few times. The chain uses TRBV7-2 and TRBJ2-7, with a weak D call TRBD1 (6 bases). The CDR3 length is 14 residues. Germline CDR1 is SGHTA and CDR2 is FQGNSA. V dropped 3 bases and J dropped 3 bases, with 12 bases sitting between them. CDR3 amino acids: CASSLIRGYYEQYF. The CDR3 nucleotides read TGTGCCAGCAGCTTGATCAGGGGCTACTACGAGCAGTACTTC.

The sample holds one count of this clonotype. Given a much more abundant clone one base away, this may be a read error. The CDR3 sequence is CSAGTVLLSTDTQCF. The DNA of the CDR3 is TGCAGTGCAGGGACAGTTTTACTAAGCACAGATACGCAGTGTTTT. The V gene is TRBV20-1, the J gene TRBJ2-3; 7 positions agree with TRBD1. This CDR3 has 15 amino acids. From germline, CDR1 is DFQATT and CDR2 SNEGSKA (reference sequence).

V is TRBV9 and J is TRBJ2-2, with 10 bases identical to TRBD1. The germline CDR1 and CDR2 sequences are SGDLS and YYNGEE. The CDR3 has 15 amino acids. The J segment lost 3 bases and the V segment lost 3 bases, leaving 2 bases of the junction unmatched. CDR3 amino acids: CASSATGGDTGELFF. The CDR3 DNA is TGTGCCAGCAGCGCGACAGGGGGCGACACCGGGGAGCTGTTTTTT.

This clonotype was counted a few times. The J gene is TRBJ2-7, the V gene TRBV5-1; the D gene is possibly TRBD2 (6 bases). Germline CDR1 reads SGHRS; CDR2 reads YFSETQ. V was pared by 0 bases and J by 2 bases, with 12 bases between. CDR3 length equals 15 residues. CDR3 residues: CASSLAEGRPYEQYF. In nucleotides, the CDR3 is TGCGCCAGCAGCTTGGCGGAAGGGAGGCCCTACGAGCAGTACTTC.

About this clonotype itself: The junction shows a germline mismatch at one end, possibly a read error. The J gene is TRBJ1-5, the V gene TRBV12-3 or TRBV12-4; the match to TRBD1 covers 8 bases. This CDR3 contains 15 residues. The CDR3 reads CASRLDRGKDQPQHF. The CDR3 DNA reads TGTGCCAGCAGATTAGACAGGGGAAAGGATCAGCCCCAGCATTTT.

The chain uses TRBV20-1 and TRBJ2-3, with TRBD2 matching over 11 bases. There are 16 residues in the CDR3. The V and J ends lost 3 bases and 3 bases, in that order; junction bases with no gene match: 8. The germline gives CDR1 DFQATT, CDR2 SNEGSKA (reference sequence). CDR3 residues: CSASISASGGTDTQYF. The CDR3 region has the DNA TGCAGTGCTAGTATTTCTGCTAGCGGGGGGACAGATACGCAGTATTTT.

This clonotype came up many times. A junction end diverges from the germline sequence, so it may reflect a read error. The V call is TRBV7-9, the J call TRBJ2-5, with 7 bases matching TRBD1. The CDR3 has 14 residues. CDR1 is SEHNR and CDR2 is FQNEAQ in the germline V gene (reference sequence). The DNA of the CDR3 is TGCGCCAGCAGCTTGTCAGGGGGACAAGAGACCCAGTACTTC. Translated, it gives CASSLSGGQETQYF.

V gene TRBV20-1 combines with J gene TRBJ2-7; 9 bases are a match to TRBD1. The CDR3 has 15 residues. V was pared by 3 bases and J by 3 bases, with 9 bases of the junction left unmatched. Germline V CDR1 and CDR2: DFQATT, SNEGSKA (reference sequence). The CDR3 reads CSASGTGTSVYEQYF. CDR3 sequence (DNA): TGCAGTGCTAGTGGGACAGGGACTTCTGTCTACGAGCAGTACTTC.

The chain employs TRBV9 and TRBJ2-7; D gene unclear. V lost 3 bases to trimming and J lost 6 bases, with 13 bases between them. Per germline, CDR1 SGDLS and CDR2 YYNGEE. The CDR3 is made up of 13 amino acids. CDR3 sequence (DNA): TGTGCCAGCAGCGCTAACAGTTTCAGCGAGCAGTACGTC. Translation gives CASSANSFSEQYV.

V usage is TRBV18 and J usage is TRBJ1-2; 7 bases are a match to TRBD1. With 3 bases clipped from V and 8 bases from J, the junction kept 9 bases outside the gene matches. The germline V gene encodes CDR1 KGHSH and CDR2 LQKENI. CDR3 size: 14 residues. Here the CDR3 reads CASSPEGATRGYTF. CDR3 bases: TGTGCCAGCTCACCCGAGGGGGCGACGCGAGGCTACACCTTC.

This clonotype was seen more than once but under ten times. J is TRBJ1-6 and V is TRBV6-1; no clear D. Looked up from germline, CDR1 is MNHNS and CDR2 is SASEGT. This CDR3 region has 13 residues. Trimming shortened V by 5 bases and J by 11 bases, and 13 bases separated the two germline ends. The CDR3 reads CASSKWFGTPLHF. CDR3 coding DNA: TGTGCCAGCAGTAAGTGGTTCGGGACACCCCTCCACTTT.

In its sample, this clonotype was seen a few times. This sequence joins TRBV6-1 and TRBJ2-1; D is possibly TRBD2 (5 bases). V was shortened by 5 bases and J by 1 base, with 9 bases between the two germline ends. CDR1 and CDR2 (germline): MNHNS, SASEGT. This CDR3 spans 14 amino acids. CDR3 residues: CASSTGDSYNEQFF. CDR3 DNA: TGTGCCAGCAGTACCGGGGATTCCTACAATGAGCAGTTCTTC.

This clonotype has more than one count but fewer than ten. The chain joins TRBV11-1 to TRBJ1-3, with D possibly being TRBD1 (6 bases). Germline-derived CDR1 and CDR2 are SGHAT and FQDESV (reference sequence). This CDR3 spans 18 amino acids. Trimming removed 7 bases from V and 4 bases from J, with 26 bases in between. The DNA for the CDR3 is TGTGCCAGCAAGCGGTATTCCGGGACACTAACCCTGGGAAACACCATATATTTT. Its protein is CASKRYSGTLTLGNTIYF.

V is TRBV9 and J is TRBJ2-1; D possibly corresponds to TRBD2 (5 bases). Trimming removed 7 bases at V and 1 base at J, with 18 bases between. This CDR3 has 16 amino acids. Per germline, CDR1 SGDLS and CDR2 YYNGEE. The CDR3 region is CASPQVRARSYNEQFF. CDR3 nucleotides: TGTGCCAGCCCCCAAGTGAGGGCCCGTTCCTACAATGAGCAGTTCTTC.

The V and J genes are TRBV10-3 and TRBJ2-1, with 12 positions matching TRBD2. Germline V CDR1 and CDR2: ENHRY, SYGVKD. The CDR3 runs 16 residues. With V trimmed by 6 bases and J by 1 base, 4 bases remained unmatched. This chain's CDR3 is CAIRPTSGGSYNEQFF. As DNA, the CDR3 is TGTGCCATCAGACCAACTAGCGGGGGGTCCTACAATGAGCAGTTCTTC.

This clonotype was observed a handful of times. The chain combines TRBV5-4 with TRBJ2-1, with 10 positions matching TRBD2. CDR1 SGHNT and CDR2 YYREEE come from the germline V gene (reference sequence). CDR3 length: 15 amino acids. The V and J ends lost 2 bases and 4 bases, in that order; junction bases with no gene match: 3. CDR3 sequence reads: CASSLAGGVYNEQFF. The CDR3 DNA is TGTGCCAGCAGCTTAGCGGGGGGGGTGTACAATGAGCAGTTCTTC.

The chain is built from TRBV6-2 or TRBV6-3 and TRBJ2-6; D is unclear. Germline loops: CDR1 MNHEY, CDR2 SVGEGT. V lost 2 bases to trimming and J lost 0 bases, with 23 bases between them. The CDR3 extends over 21 amino acids. In DNA form, the CDR3 reads TGTGCCAGCAGTTACCAGACGGCGGATGTACCGTTAAACTCTGGGGCCAACGTCCTGACTTTC. Its protein is CASSYQTADVPLNSGANVLTF.

The sample holds a few counts of this clonotype. The V gene is TRBV6-1, the J gene TRBJ2-2; no clear D gene. Germline V gene sequence: CDR1 MNHNS, CDR2 SASEGT. Trimming removed 6 bases at V and 5 bases at J, with 13 bases between. This CDR3 region has 14 residues. CDR3 nucleotides: TGTGCCAGCAGCACCGGCCCCAGGACCGGGGAGCTGTTTTTT. Translation gives CASSTGPRTGELFF.

By frequency in the sample, this clonotype is medium-sized. V gene TRBV12-3 or TRBV12-4 combines with J gene TRBJ1-6; no firm D call. The CDR3 spans 12 residues. V lost 5 bases to trimming and J lost 11 bases, with 10 bases between them. The DNA of the CDR3 is TGTGCCAGCAGTAACCCACCCGCACCCCTCCACTTT. Protein sequence: CASSNPPAPLHF.

This chain joins TRBV28 and TRBJ1-2; D unresolved. Germline V CDR1 and CDR2: MDHEN, SYDVKM. This CDR3 region has 13 residues. V shed 8 bases and J shed 4 bases, with 14 bases lying between them. CDR3 amino acids: CASHRTYGYGYTF. The DNA for the CDR3 is TGTGCCAGCCACCGAACCTACGGCTATGGCTACACCTTC.

This clonotype was observed a few times. V usage is TRBV5-1 and J usage is TRBJ2-1; D unclear. This CDR3 is built from 12 residues. Looked up from germline, CDR1 is SGHRS and CDR2 is YFSETQ. V was pared by 5 bases and J by 6 bases, with 9 bases between. The CDR3 here is CASRFAGNEQFF. The DNA for the CDR3 is TGCGCCAGCAGGTTCGCTGGCAATGAGCAGTTCTTC. Filled out from reference TRBV5-1 and TRBJ2-1, the complete variable domain reads KAGVTQTPRYLIKTRGQQVTLSCSPISGHRSVSWYQQTPGQGLQFLFEYFSETQRNKGNFPGRFSGRQFSNSRSEMNVSTLELGDSALYLCASRFAGNEQFFGPGTRLTVL.

The chain is built from TRBV5-1 and TRBJ2-3; D is unresolved. Per germline, CDR1 SGHRS and CDR2 YFSETQ. The germline V and J ends were trimmed by 3 bases and 0 bases, with 14 bases remaining between them. The length of the CDR3 is 16 residues. The CDR3 spells CASSSDLSTSTDTQYF. CDR3 DNA: TGCGCCAGCAGCTCCGATCTATCCACTAGCACAGATACGCAGTATTTT.

This clonotype appeared a few times. V and J are TRBV9 and TRBJ2-1; a possible D gene is TRBD2 (6 bases). The CDR3 has 15 residues. Germline V gives CDR1 SGDLS, CDR2 YYNGEE. With 2 bases removed from V and 8 bases from J, the gap between germline ends came to 17 bases. The CDR3, as DNA: TGTGCCAGCAGCGTGAGTACGACTAGTCTCGATGAGCAGTTCTTC. It translates to CASSVSTTSLDEQFF.

The chain recombines TRBV3-1 with TRBJ2-7, with 8 bases aligning to TRBD2. The V gene end was trimmed by 0 bases and the J gene end by 8 bases; junction bases not matched to a gene: 15. This CDR3 comprises 17 residues. The V gene's germline CDR1 is LGHDT and CDR2 YNNKEL (reference sequence). The DNA for the CDR3 is TGTGCCAGCAGCCAAGATGGTGGTCGCGGGGGGCAATGGAAGCAGTACTTC. This gives the protein CASSQDGGRGGQWKQYF.

The chain carries TRBV28 and TRBJ2-7; D possibly corresponds to TRBD2 (6 bases). Germline V gene lookup returns CDR1 MDHEN and CDR2 SYDVKM. The CDR3 consists of 12 residues. The V end lost 6 bases, the J end lost 3 bases, and 9 bases lay between the germline ends. CDR3 in amino acids: CASSPGVYEQYV. In nucleotides, the CDR3 is TGTGCCAGCAGCCCGGGGGTCTACGAGCAGTACGTC.

This chain links TRBV6-1 with TRBJ2-3; TRBD2 aligns across 7 bases. The CDR3 totals 15 residues. With 5 bases clipped from V and 2 bases from J, the junction kept 7 bases outside the gene matches. The germline V gene has CDR1 MNHNS and CDR2 SASEGT. The CDR3 loop reads CASSKPSGNTDTQYF. CDR3 bases: TGTGCCAGCAGTAAGCCTAGCGGAAACACAGATACGCAGTATTTT.

This clonotype was observed a handful of times. The chain carries TRBV5-6 and TRBJ2-3; 8 positions agree with TRBD2. There are 13 residues in the CDR3. Germline V gene lookup returns CDR1 SGHDT and CDR2 YYEEEE. Trimming at V came to 4 bases and at J to 5 bases, leaving 3 bases not matched to a gene. This chain's CDR3 is CASSIGGVDTQYF. As DNA, the CDR3 is TGTGCCAGCAGCATCGGGGGGGTAGATACGCAGTATTTT.

This clonotype was observed a few times. The chain combines TRBV7-2 with TRBJ2-3; D is uncertain. This CDR3 has 13 residues. Per germline, CDR1 SGHTA and CDR2 FQGNSA. Trimming pared 1 base from V and 6 bases from J, leaving 8 bases between. The DNA for the CDR3 is TGTGCCAGCAGCTTAGAGGGTCGCGATACGCAGTATTTT. This codes for CASSLEGRDTQYF.

Here the CDR3 reads CASSLALAARDTQYF. As DNA, the CDR3 is TGTGCCAGCAGCTTGGCTCTAGCAGCTCGCGATACGCAGTATTTT. V and J are TRBV5-5 and TRBJ2-3; possibly TRBD2 for D (5 bases). The CDR3 spans 15 residues. The V end lost 0 bases, the J end lost 6 bases, and 14 bases lay between the germline ends. Germline V CDR1 and CDR2: SGHKS, YYEKEE (reference sequence).